The clone carrying this T cell receptor (beta chain) appeared many times. MiXCR, run by TCRdb on the 5' RACE reads, gives a single entry per CDR3 protein. The sample lists over 110,000 distinct CDR3 sequences; more than 7% were seen once. This sample stems from a study of CD8 T cells in ankylosing spondylitis. The sample comprised synovial fluid, either unsorted or a sorted T cell fraction (not recorded which). This clonotype was sampled from a male donor with ankylosing spondylitis.

In DNA form, the CDR3 reads TGCGCCAGCAGCCCCAGGGGGCTTCGGGACACTGAAGCTTTCTTT. Amino acid sequence: CASSPRGLRDTEAFF. V is TRBV5-1 and J is TRBJ1-1, with 8 positions matching TRBD1. CDR3 length equals 15 residues. Trimming cost V 4 bases and J 3 bases; bases outside gene matches: 8. CDR1 and CDR2 from the germline V gene are SGHRS and YFSETQ.